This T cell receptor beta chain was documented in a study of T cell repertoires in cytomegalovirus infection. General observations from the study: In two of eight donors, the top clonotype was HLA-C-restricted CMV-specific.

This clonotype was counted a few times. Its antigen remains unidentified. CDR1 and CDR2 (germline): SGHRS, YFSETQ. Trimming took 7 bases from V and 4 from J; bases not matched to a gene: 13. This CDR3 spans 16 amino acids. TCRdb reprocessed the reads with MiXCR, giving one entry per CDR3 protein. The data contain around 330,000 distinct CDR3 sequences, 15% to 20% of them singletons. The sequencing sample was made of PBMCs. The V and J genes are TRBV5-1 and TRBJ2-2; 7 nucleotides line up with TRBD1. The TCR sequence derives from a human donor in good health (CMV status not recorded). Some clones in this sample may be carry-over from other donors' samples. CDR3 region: CASGVTGVYSTGELFF. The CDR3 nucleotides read TGCGCCAGCGGGGTTACAGGGGTTTACTCCACCGGGGAGCTGTTTTTT.